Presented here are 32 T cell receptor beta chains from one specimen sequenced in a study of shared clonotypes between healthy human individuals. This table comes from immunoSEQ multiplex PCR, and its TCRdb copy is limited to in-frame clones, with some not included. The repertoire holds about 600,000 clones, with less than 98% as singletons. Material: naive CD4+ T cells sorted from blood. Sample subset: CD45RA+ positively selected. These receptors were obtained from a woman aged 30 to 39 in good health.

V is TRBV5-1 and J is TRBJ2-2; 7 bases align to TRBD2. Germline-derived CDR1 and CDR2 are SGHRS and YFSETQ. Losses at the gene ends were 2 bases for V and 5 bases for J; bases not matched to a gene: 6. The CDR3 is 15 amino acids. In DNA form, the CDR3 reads TGCGCCAGCAGCTTAAGGGAGGGCCGGACCGGGGAGCTGTTTTTT. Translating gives CASSLREGRTGELFF.

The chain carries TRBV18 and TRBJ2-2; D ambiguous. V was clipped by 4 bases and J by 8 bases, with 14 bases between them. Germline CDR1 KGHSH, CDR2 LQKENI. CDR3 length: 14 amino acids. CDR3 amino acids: CASSRTDTAGELFF. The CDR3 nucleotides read TGTGCCAGCTCACGTACAGACACCGCAGGGGAGCTGTTTTTT.

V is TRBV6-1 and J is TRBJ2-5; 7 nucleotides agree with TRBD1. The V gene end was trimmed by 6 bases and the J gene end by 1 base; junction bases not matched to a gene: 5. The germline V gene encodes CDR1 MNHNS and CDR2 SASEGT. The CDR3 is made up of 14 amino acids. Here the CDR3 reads CASSQTGSQETQYF. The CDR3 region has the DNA TGTGCCAGCAGCCAGACAGGGTCCCAAGAGACCCAGTACTTC.

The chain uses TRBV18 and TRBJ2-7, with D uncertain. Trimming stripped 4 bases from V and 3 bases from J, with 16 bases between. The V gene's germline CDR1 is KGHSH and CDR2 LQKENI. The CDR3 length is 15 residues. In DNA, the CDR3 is TGTGCCAGCTCACAACGTACGGATGAGCTCTACGAGCAGTACTTC. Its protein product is CASSQRTDELYEQYF.

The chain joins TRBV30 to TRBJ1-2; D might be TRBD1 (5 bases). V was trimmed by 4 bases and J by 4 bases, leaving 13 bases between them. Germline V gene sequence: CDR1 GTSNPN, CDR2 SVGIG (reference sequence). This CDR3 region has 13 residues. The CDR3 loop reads CAWTDSPIYGYTF. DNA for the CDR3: TGTGCCTGGACTGACAGCCCCATCTATGGCTACACCTTC.

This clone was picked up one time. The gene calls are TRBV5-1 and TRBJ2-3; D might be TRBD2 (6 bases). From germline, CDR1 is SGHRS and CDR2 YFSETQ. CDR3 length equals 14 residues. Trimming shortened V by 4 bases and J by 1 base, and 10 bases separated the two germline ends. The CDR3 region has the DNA TGCGCCAGCAGCAGACTAGGCCGCACAGATACGCAGTATTTT. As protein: CASSRLGRTDTQYF.

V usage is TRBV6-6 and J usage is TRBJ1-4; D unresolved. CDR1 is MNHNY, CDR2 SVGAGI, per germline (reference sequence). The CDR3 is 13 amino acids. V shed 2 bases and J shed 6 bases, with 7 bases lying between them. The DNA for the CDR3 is TGTGCCAGCAGTTACCAACGAGATGAAAAACTGTTTTTT. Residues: CASSYQRDEKLFF.

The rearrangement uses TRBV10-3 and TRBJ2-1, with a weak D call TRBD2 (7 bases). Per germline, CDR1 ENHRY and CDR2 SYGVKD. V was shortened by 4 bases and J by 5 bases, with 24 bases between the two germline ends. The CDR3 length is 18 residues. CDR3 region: CAISGKGGGLGLDNEQFF. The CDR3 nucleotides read TGTGCCATCAGTGGGAAGGGGGGAGGGCTCGGCTTGGACAATGAGCAGTTCTTC.

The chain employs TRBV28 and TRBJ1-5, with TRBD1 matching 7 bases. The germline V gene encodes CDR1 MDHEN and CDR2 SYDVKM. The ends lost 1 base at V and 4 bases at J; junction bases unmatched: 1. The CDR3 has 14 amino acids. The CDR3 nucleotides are TGTGCCAGCAGTTTATCCAGGGGGAATCAGCCCCAGCATTTT. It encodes CASSLSRGNQPQHF.

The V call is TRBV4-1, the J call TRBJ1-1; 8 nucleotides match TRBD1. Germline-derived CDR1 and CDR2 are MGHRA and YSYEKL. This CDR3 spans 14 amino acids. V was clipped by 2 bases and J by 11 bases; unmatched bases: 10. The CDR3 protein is CASSQLGSRGLAFF. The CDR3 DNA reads TGCGCCAGCAGCCAACTGGGGAGCAGGGGGCTGGCTTTCTTT.

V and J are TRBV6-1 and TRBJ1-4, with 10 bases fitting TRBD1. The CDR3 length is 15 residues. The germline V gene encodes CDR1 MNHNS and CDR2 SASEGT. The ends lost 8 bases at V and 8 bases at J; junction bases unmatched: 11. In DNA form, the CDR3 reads TGTGCCAGCCACCATAGGACAGGGGGAGGAGAAAAACTGTTTTTT. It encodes CASHHRTGGGEKLFF.

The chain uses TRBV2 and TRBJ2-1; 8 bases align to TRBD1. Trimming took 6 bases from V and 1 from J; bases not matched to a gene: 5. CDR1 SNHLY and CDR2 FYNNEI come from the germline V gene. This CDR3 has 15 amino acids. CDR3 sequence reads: CASRVQGASYNEQFF. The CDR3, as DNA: TGTGCCAGCAGAGTCCAGGGGGCATCCTACAATGAGCAGTTCTTC.

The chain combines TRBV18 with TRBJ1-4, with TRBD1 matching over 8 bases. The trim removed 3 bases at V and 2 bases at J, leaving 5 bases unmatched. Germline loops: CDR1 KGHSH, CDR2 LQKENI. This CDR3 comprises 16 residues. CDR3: CASSPQGAVTNEKLFF. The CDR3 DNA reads TGTGCCAGCTCACCGCAGGGGGCAGTCACTAATGAAAAACTGTTTTTT.

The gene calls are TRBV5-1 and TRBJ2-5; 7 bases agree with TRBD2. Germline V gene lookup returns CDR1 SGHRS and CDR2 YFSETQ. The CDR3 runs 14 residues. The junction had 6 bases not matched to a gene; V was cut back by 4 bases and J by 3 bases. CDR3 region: CASSHGGTKETQYF. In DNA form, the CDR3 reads TGCGCCAGCAGCCACGGGGGGACCAAAGAGACCCAGTACTTC.

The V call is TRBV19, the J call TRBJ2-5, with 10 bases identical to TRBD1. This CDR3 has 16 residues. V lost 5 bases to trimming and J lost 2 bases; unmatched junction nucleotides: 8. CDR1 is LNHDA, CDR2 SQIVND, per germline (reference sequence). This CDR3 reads CASSLGQGTGQETQYF. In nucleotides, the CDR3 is TGTGCCAGTAGTTTGGGACAGGGGACCGGGCAAGAGACCCAGTACTTC.

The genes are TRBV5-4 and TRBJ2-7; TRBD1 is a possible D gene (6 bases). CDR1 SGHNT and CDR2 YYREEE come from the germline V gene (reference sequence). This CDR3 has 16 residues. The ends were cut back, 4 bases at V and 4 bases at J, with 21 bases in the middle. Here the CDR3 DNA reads TGTGCCAGCAGCCTCCCCCTAGGGGGTTCCCGGTACGAGCAGTACTTC. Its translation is CASSLPLGGSRYEQYF.

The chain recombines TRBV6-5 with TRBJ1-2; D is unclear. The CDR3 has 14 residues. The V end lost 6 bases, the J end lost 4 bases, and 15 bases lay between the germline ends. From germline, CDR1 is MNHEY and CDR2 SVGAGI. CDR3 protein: CASRLAAGVYGYTF. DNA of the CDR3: TGTGCCAGCAGACTTGCCGCGGGAGTCTATGGCTACACCTTC.

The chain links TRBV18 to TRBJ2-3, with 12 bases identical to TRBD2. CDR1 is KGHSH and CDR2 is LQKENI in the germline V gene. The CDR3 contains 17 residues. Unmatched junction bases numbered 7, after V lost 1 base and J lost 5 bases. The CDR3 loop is CASSPLLAGGERDTQYF. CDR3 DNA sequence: TGTGCCAGCTCACCACTACTAGCGGGAGGAGAGCGAGATACGCAGTATTTT.

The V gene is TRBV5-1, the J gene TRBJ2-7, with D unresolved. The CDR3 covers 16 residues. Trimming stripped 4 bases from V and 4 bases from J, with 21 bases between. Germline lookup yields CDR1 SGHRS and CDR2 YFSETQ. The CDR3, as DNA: TGCGCCAGCAGCCCGCCCCTGGTGGGCCTGGGGTACGAGCAGTACTTC. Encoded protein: CASSPPLVGLGYEQYF.

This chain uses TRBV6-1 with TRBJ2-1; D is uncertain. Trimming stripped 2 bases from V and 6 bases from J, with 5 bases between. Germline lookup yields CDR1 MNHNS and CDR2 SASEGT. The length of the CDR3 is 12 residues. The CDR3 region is CASSEIFNEQFF. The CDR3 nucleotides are TGTGCCAGCAGTGAAATCTTCAATGAGCAGTTCTTC.

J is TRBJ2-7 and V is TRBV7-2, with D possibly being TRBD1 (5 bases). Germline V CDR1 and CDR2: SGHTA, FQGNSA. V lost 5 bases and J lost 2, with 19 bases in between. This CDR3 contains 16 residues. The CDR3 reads CASSMPGPTMAYEQYF. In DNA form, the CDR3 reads TGTGCCAGCAGCATGCCAGGGCCAACAATGGCCTACGAGCAGTACTTC.

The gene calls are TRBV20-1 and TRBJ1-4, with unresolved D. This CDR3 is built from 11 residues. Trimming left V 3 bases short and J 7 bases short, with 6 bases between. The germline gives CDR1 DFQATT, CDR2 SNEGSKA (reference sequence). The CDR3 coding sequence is TGCAGTGCTAGCTCGACTGAAAAACTGTTTTTT. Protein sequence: CSASSTEKLFF.

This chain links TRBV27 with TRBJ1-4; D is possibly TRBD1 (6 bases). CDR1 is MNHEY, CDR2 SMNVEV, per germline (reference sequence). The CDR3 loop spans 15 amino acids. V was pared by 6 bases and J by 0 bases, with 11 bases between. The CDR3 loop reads CASRPGVATNEKLFF. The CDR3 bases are TGTGCCAGCAGACCAGGGGTTGCAACTAATGAAAAACTGTTTTTT.

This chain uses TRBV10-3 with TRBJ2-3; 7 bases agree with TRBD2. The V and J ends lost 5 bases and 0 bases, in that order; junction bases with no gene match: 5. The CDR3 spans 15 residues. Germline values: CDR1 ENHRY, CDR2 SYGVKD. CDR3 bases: TGTGCCATCAGTTTGGCGGGGGATAGCACAGATACGCAGTATTTT. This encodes CAISLAGDSTDTQYF.

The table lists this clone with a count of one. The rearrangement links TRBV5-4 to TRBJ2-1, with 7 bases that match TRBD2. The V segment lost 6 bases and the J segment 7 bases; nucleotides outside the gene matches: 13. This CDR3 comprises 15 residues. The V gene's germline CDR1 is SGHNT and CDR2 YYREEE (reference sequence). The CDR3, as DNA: TGTGCCAGCACCCCAGCCGGGGGGAAGTGGAATGAGCAGTTCTTC. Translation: CASTPAGGKWNEQFF.

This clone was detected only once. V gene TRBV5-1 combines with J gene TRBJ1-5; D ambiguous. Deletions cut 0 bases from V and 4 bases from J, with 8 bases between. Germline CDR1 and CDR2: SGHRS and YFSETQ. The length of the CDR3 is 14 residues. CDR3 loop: CASSLEGQNQPQHF. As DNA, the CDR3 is TGCGCCAGCAGCTTGGAAGGCCAGAATCAGCCCCAGCATTTT.

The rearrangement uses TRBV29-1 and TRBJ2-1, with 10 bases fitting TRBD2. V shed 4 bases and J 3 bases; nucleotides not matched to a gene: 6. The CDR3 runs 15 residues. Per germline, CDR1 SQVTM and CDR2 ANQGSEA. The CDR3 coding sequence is TGCAGCGTTGTTTCTAGCGGGAGTTTCTACAATGAGCAGTTCTTC. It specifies CSVVSSGSFYNEQFF.

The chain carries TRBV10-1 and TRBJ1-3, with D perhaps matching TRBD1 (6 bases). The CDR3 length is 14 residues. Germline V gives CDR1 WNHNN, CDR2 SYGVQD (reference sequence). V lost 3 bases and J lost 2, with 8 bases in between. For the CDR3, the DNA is TGCGCCAGCAGTGACGGGACACCTGGAAACACCATATATTTT. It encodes CASSDGTPGNTIYF.

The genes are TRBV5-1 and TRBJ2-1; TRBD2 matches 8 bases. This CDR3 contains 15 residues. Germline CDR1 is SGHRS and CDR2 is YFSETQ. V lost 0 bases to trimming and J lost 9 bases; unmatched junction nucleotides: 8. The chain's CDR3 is CASSLVRLAGSEQFF. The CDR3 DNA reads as TGCGCCAGCAGCTTGGTGCGCCTAGCGGGTAGTGAGCAGTTCTTC.

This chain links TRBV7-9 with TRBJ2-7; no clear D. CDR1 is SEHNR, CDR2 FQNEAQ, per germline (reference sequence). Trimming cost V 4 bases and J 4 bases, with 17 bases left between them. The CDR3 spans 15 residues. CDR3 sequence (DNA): TGTGCCAGCAGCTCCCTGGCGGCTCCCCTTTACGAGCAGTACTTC. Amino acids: CASSSLAAPLYEQYF. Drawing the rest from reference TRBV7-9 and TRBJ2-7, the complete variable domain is DTGVSQNPRHKITKRGQNVTFRCDPISEHNRLYWYRQTLGQGPEFLTYFQNEAQLEKSRLLSDRFSAERPKGSFSTLEIQRTEQGDSAMYLCASSSLAAPLYEQYFGPGTRLTVT.

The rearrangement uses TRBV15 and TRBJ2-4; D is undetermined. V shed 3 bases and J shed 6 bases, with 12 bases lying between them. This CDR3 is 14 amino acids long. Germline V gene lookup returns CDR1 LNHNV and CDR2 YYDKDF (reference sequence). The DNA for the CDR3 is TGTGCCACCAGCAGGCCCGTAGTGGGAAACATTCAGTACTTC. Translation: CATSRPVVGNIQYF.

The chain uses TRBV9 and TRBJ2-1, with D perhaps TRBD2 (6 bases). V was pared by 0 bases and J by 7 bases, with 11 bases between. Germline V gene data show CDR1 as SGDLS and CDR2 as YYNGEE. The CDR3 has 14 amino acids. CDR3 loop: CASSVDSGANEQFF. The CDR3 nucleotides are TGTGCCAGCAGCGTAGATAGCGGAGCTAATGAGCAGTTCTTC. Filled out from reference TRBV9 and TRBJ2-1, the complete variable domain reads DSGVTQTPKHLITATGQRVTLRCSPRSGDLSVYWYQQSLDQGLQFLIQYYNGEERAKGNILERFSAQQFPDLHSELNLSSLELGDSALYFCASSVDSGANEQFFGPGTRLTVL.